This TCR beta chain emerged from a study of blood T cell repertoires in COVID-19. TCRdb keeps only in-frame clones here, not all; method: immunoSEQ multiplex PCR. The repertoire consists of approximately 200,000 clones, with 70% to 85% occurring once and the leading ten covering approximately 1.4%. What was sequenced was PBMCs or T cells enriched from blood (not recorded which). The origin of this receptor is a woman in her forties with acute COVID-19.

In nucleotides, the CDR3 is TGTGCCAGCAGCCAAAGGCAGGGGGCAGATACGCAGTATTTT. Translating it yields CASSQRQGADTQYF. This chain uses TRBV3-1 (or the pseudogene TRBV3-2) with TRBJ2-3; TRBD1 matches 7 bases. V was clipped by 2 bases and J by 4 bases; unmatched bases: 3. The CDR3 extends over 14 amino acids. Germline V gene sequence: CDR1 LGHDT, CDR2 YNNKEL (reference sequence).